This T cell receptor beta chain was retrieved from a study of beta chain features in type 1 diabetes. The study, taken as a whole, reports: Junctions at VDJ sites from type 1 diabetes patients had fewer insertions and more deletions.

J gave up 3 bases and V 4 bases, and 7 bases lay outside the gene matches. The CDR3 is 15 amino acids. Looked up from germline, CDR1 is LNHDA and CDR2 is SQIVND (reference sequence). The study reverse transcribed the entire isolated RNA, so it sequenced expressed TCRB transcripts. Profiling relied on immunoSEQ multiplex PCR, and the TCRdb table lists in-frame clones only, not all of them. Here the sample spans about 360,000 clones, roughly 12% being singletons. This clone was counted between two and nine times. As yet, its antigen is unknown. The rearrangement joins TRBV19 to TRBJ1-1, with 8 nucleotides matching TRBD1. Sequenced sample: naive CD4+ T cells from blood. The TCR sequence derives from a man younger than 35 in good health. CDR3 sequence reads: CASSTLQGADTEAFF. The CDR3 bases are TGTGCCAGTAGTACGCTCCAGGGGGCGGACACTGAAGCTTTCTTT.